Each of the 18 T cell receptor beta chains below was sequenced from the same sample in a study of shared clonotypes between healthy human individuals (dated by TCRdb to the early 2020s). Library creation used the immunoSEQ multiplex PCR assay. TCRdb carries this immuneACCESS record with in-frame sequences only. Its versions omit some clonotypes, under half of them owing to an unresolved V gene in the studies checked, with the rest unexplained. The sample table contains some 980,000 clones; only one count was recorded for approximately 80% of them. About 1.5% of the sample is in the top ten clones. The material sequenced was memory CD4+ T cells sorted from blood. This specimen's cell subset or site label, interpreted: CD45RA-negative fraction. The source of these receptors is a man aged 18 to 30 in good health.

About this clone itself: Within the sample, other DNA sequences also encode this same CDR3. CDR3: CASSLDRVNYGYTF. In DNA form, the CDR3 reads TGTGCCAGCAGCTTAGACAGGGTTAACTATGGCTACACCTTC. This rearrangement joins TRBV7-8 to TRBJ1-2; the D gene is possibly TRBD1 (6 bases). The CDR3 is 14 residues long. Looked up from germline, CDR1 is SGHVS and CDR2 is FQNEAQ. V lost 1 base, J lost 1 base, and 7 bases lay in between.

A note on this clone: The sample has other DNA sequences that encode this CDR3 too. The rearrangement joins TRBV18 to TRBJ2-4; TRBD1 is a possible D gene (6 bases). V gave up 3 bases and J gave up 4 bases, with 7 bases separating them. In germline, CDR1 is KGHSH, CDR2 LQKENI. This CDR3 is 13 amino acids long. DNA of the CDR3: TGTGCCAGCTCACCGGGGGCAAAAAACATTCAGTACTTC. This codes for CASSPGAKNIQYF.

At least ten counts were recorded for this clone. The chain employs TRBV6-5 and TRBJ2-7, with 11 bases lining up with TRBD2. The CDR3 has 15 amino acids. Germline CDR1 reads MNHEY; CDR2 reads SVGAGI. Trimming took 6 bases from V and 7 from J; bases not matched to a gene: 11. CDR3 amino acids: CASRQDSGGAYEQYF. The DNA of the CDR3 is TGTGCCAGCAGGCAGGATAGCGGGGGGGCGTATGAGCAGTACTTC.

The CDR3 spells CASSSPGTDGQYF. The CDR3 DNA sequence: TGTGCCAGCAGCTCACCCGGGACAGATGGCCAGTACTTC. This chain uses TRBV5-4 with TRBJ2-7; 7 nucleotides match TRBD1. The length of the CDR3 is 13 residues. Germline trimming cut 3 bases from V and 10 bases from J; bases unmatched to any gene: 10. Germline CDR1 reads SGHNT; CDR2 reads YYREEE (reference sequence). Drawing the rest from reference TRBV5-4 and TRBJ2-7, the complete variable domain is ETGVTQSPTHLIKTRGQQVTLRCSSQSGHNTVSWYQQALGQGPQFIFQYYREEENGRGNFPPRFSGLQFPNYSSELNVNALELDDSALYLCASSSPGTDGQYFGPGTRLTVT.

The chain employs TRBV7-6 and TRBJ2-5, with 8 bases lining up with TRBD2. The germline CDR1 and CDR2 sequences are SGHVS and FNYEAQ. The J segment lost 1 base and the V segment lost 3 bases, leaving 1 base of the junction unmatched. The CDR3 has 14 amino acids. This CDR3 reads CASSFAGGQETQYF. CDR3 DNA: TGTGCCAGCAGCTTTGCGGGAGGCCAAGAGACCCAGTACTTC.

Details on this clone: This specimen includes other DNA sequences encoding the same CDR3. The chain carries TRBV2 and TRBJ2-1; TRBD1 agrees at 7 bases. Germline CDR1 is SNHLY and CDR2 is FYNNEI. With V trimmed by 8 bases and J by 4 bases, 2 bases remained unmatched. This CDR3 has 12 residues. The CDR3 DNA is TGTGCCAGCTCAGGGGGATACAATGAGCAGTTCTTC. It yields the protein CASSGGYNEQFF.

This sequence joins TRBV10-2 and TRBJ2-5; either TRBD1 or TRBD2 may supply D (5 bases each). Trimming cost V 6 bases and J 4 bases, with 18 bases left between them. This CDR3 is built from 15 residues. Germline CDR1 WSHSY, CDR2 SAAADI. DNA for the CDR3: TGCGCCAGCAGCCCCGCCGGGACCAACGGAGAGACCCAGTACTTC. The encoded protein is CASSPAGTNGETQYF.

This chain joins TRBV6-1 and TRBJ2-1; the match to TRBD2 covers 7 bases. This CDR3 contains 15 residues. V gave up 0 bases and J gave up 12 bases; unmatched junction bases: 11. Germline-derived CDR1 and CDR2 are MNHNS and SASEGT. The DNA of the CDR3 is TGTGCCAGCAGTGAAGCCATCCGGGGAGGGTATGGGCAGTTCTTC. Amino acid sequence: CASSEAIRGGYGQFF.

The gene calls are TRBV6-5 and TRBJ2-2; D perhaps matches TRBD1 (5 bases). This CDR3 has 14 residues. Germline V gene lookup returns CDR1 MNHEY and CDR2 SVGAGI. With 7 bases removed from V and 1 base from J, the gap between germline ends came to 10 bases. The CDR3 DNA is TGTGCCAGCACCCGAGACAGGAACACCGGGGAGCTGTTTTTT. Its translation: CASTRDRNTGELFF.

The J gene is TRBJ1-6, the V gene TRBV27; a possible D gene is TRBD1 (5 bases). The V end was cut by 2 bases, the J end by 5 bases, with 10 bases between. Germline loops: CDR1 MNHEY, CDR2 SMNVEV (reference sequence). The length of the CDR3 is 15 residues. The CDR3 DNA is TGTGCCAGCAGTTTAGGGGGTAGCAATAATTCACCCCTCCACTTT. This translates into CASSLGGSNNSPLHF.

The chain recombines TRBV6-1 with TRBJ2-1, with 9 nucleotides matching TRBD1. Per germline, CDR1 MNHNS and CDR2 SASEGT. The CDR3 is 15 amino acids. The ends lost 3 bases at V and 6 bases at J; junction bases unmatched: 6. The CDR3 here is CASSDLGTGSNEQFF. As DNA, the CDR3 is TGTGCCAGCAGTGATCTTGGGACAGGGTCCAATGAGCAGTTCTTC.

The chain joins TRBV29-1 to TRBJ2-4; D not certain. Germline CDR1 and CDR2: SQVTM and ANQGSEA. This CDR3 contains 13 residues. Trimming left V 5 bases short and J 5 bases short, with 13 bases between. DNA of the CDR3: TGCAGCGTTCTTGACCTGTTGGAAAACATTCAGTACTTC. Translating it yields CSVLDLLENIQYF.

The J gene is TRBJ2-7, the V gene TRBV7-2; 7 bases match TRBD2. J was trimmed by 1 base and V by 4 bases; bases with no gene match: 10. CDR1 SGHTA and CDR2 FQGNSA come from the germline V gene. The CDR3 runs to 16 residues. Here the CDR3 reads CASSSSGTISSYEQYF. The CDR3 DNA reads TGTGCCAGCAGCTCCTCCGGGACTATTTCATCCTACGAGCAGTACTTC. The full variable domain, completed using reference TRBV7-2 and TRBJ2-7, is GAGVSQSPSNKVTEKGKDVELRCDPISGHTALYWYRQSLGQGLEFLIYFQGNSAPDKSGLPSDRFSAERTGGSVSTLTIQRTQQEDSAVYLCASSSSGTISSYEQYFGPGTRLTVT.

About this clone: The sample holds other DNA sequences that translate to the same CDR3. The V gene is TRBV7-2, the J gene TRBJ2-7; perhaps TRBD2 as D (5 bases). V lost 3 bases to trimming and J lost 1 base, with 7 bases between them. Germline lookup yields CDR1 SGHTA and CDR2 FQGNSA. The CDR3 sequence is 13 residues long. CDR3 loop: CASSFRGSYEQYF. The CDR3 DNA is TGTGCCAGCAGCTTCCGGGGATCCTACGAGCAGTACTTC.

The J gene is TRBJ1-2, the V gene TRBV6-5; D is unresolved. The length of the CDR3 is 14 residues. Trimming removed 2 bases at V and 4 bases at J, with 11 bases between. The germline V gene has CDR1 MNHEY and CDR2 SVGAGI. The CDR3 reads CASSYNNYRYGYTF. Here the CDR3 DNA reads TGTGCCAGCAGTTACAACAATTATCGCTATGGCTACACCTTC.

This chain joins TRBV10-3 and TRBJ1-4; no firm D call. Trimming took 6 bases from V and 0 from J, leaving 8 bases between them. Germline assignment: CDR1 ENHRY and CDR2 SYGVKD. CDR3 size: 14 residues. CDR3 residues: CAISNSPTNEKLFF. DNA of the CDR3: TGTGCCATCAGCAACAGTCCAACTAATGAAAAACTGTTTTTT.

V gene TRBV28 combines with J gene TRBJ1-3; D call uncertain. This CDR3 has 13 residues. From germline, CDR1 is MDHEN and CDR2 SYDVKM. With 8 bases removed from V and 0 bases from J, the gap between germline ends came to 8 bases. CDR3 DNA sequence: TGTGCCAGCGAGGTCAACTCTGGAAACACCATATATTTT. Translated: CASEVNSGNTIYF.

A word on this clone: A read error may account for a junction end that differs from germline. The V gene is TRBV4-3, the J gene TRBJ2-1; no firm D call. The CDR3 runs to 14 residues. Germline V gene lookup returns CDR1 LGHNA and CDR2 YSLEER. CDR3 in DNA: TGCGCCAGCAGCCTTTCTGGAATGTACAGTGAGCAGTTCTTC. Translated, it gives CASSLSGMYSEQFF.